Listed here are 13 T cell receptor beta chains from one sample, sequenced in a study of T cell clonality in common variable immunodeficiency. TCRdb's table, derived via immunoSEQ multiplex PCR, lists solely in-frame clones and lacks some. The sample yields approximately 30,000 clones, without any singletons. What these receptors recognize is not known. Study outcomes and limitations: Common variable immunodeficiency TCR beta sequences reportedly had fewer deletions and N-nucleotide insertions.

The sample taken for sequencing was peripheral blood mononuclear cells. The receptors derive from a human donor with common variable immunodeficiency.

As for this clone: Coverage ceases 3 residues before the CDR3 finishes, and the germline J gene fills in the end. The chain links TRBV5-1 to TRBJ2-7, with 9 bases lining up with TRBD2. CDR3 size: 15 residues. With 0 bases clipped from V and 4 bases from J, the junction kept 5 bases outside the gene matches. Germline CDR1 SGHRS, CDR2 YFSETQ. CDR3 protein: CASSLAAGGQYEQYF. CDR3 bases read: TGCGCCAGCAGCTTGGCCGCGGGGGGGCAATACGAG. The variable domain in full, completed from reference TRBV5-1 and TRBJ2-7, reads KAGVTQTPRYLIKTRGQQVTLSCSPISGHRSVSWYQQTPGQGLQFLFEYFSETQRNKGNFPGRFSGRQFSNSRSEMNVSTLELGDSALYLCASSLAAGGQYEQYFGPGTRLTVT.

On this clone itself: Read sequence stops 3 residues before the CDR3 end, and the germline J gene provides the missing end. J is TRBJ2-2 and V is TRBV18, with 8 bases matching TRBD1. Germline trimming cut 3 bases from V and 2 bases from J; bases unmatched to any gene: 17. Germline V CDR1 and CDR2: KGHSH, LQKENI. CDR3 length: 20 amino acids. The CDR3 DNA, read in part, is TGTGCCAGCTCACCCTCAACTTGGGACGGACAGGGACGAAACACCGGGGAG. This codes for CASSPSTWDGQGRNTGE. The entire CDR3 is CASSPSTWDGQGRNTGELFF. Variable domain in full (rest from reference TRBV18 and TRBJ2-2): NAGVMQNPRHLVRRRGQEARLRCSPMKGHSHVYWYRQLPEEGLKFMVYLQKENIIDESGMPKERFSAEFPKEGPSILRIQQVVRGDSAAYFCASSPSTWDGQGRNTGELFFGEGSRLTVL.

This clone was observed a handful of times. The DNA ends 3 residues before the CDR3 does, and the rest of the CDR3 is filled in from the germline J gene. This chain links TRBV29-1 with TRBJ2-5; 11 bases map to TRBD2. Losses at the gene ends were 6 bases for V and 5 bases for J; bases not matched to a gene: 8. This CDR3 has 14 amino acids. In germline, CDR1 is SQVTM, CDR2 ANQGSEA. The CDR3 bases that were read are TGCAGCGTGACCTTAGCGGGGGGGATGGAGACC. Residues: CSVTLAGGMET. In full, the CDR3 reads CSVTLAGGMETQYF.

The table lists this clone with a few counts. The read gets to within 3 residues of the CDR3 end, and the germline J gene fills in the rest. V is TRBV19 and J is TRBJ2-2; a possible D gene is TRBD1 (6 bases). V was pared by 8 bases and J by 4 bases, with 14 bases between. This CDR3 has 14 amino acids. Germline V gene lookup returns CDR1 LNHDA and CDR2 SQIVND (reference sequence). Partial CDR3 DNA: TGTGCCAGTGAAACAGGGTTTAGCACCGGGGAG. Translation gives CASETGFSTGE. The full-length CDR3 reads as CASETGFSTGELFF.

This clone appeared many times. The read finishes 3 residues shy of the CDR3 end, and the germline J gene is used to complete it. V gene TRBV7-9 combines with J gene TRBJ1-1, with D maybe TRBD1 (6 bases). Germline V gives CDR1 SEHNR, CDR2 FQNEAQ (reference sequence). CDR3 length equals 15 residues. CDR3 amino acids: CASSITGTPQDEAFF. CDR3 bases read: TGTGCCAGCAGCATAACCGGGACACCCCAAGACGAA.

This clone was detected ten times or more. The CDR3 end is not reached by the read, which stops 3 residues before it; the germline J gene fills it in. The chain links TRBV6-2 or TRBV6-3 to TRBJ2-2; 7 nucleotides agree with TRBD2. V lost 4 bases and J lost 1; bases outside the gene matches: 3. In germline, CDR1 is MNHEY, CDR2 SVGEGT. The CDR3 consists of 15 residues. CDR3 bases read: TGTGCCAGCAGTTCCCTAGCGGTGAACACCGGGGAG. It specifies CASSSLAVNTGE. The whole CDR3 region reads CASSSLAVNTGELFF.

This clone was seen only a few times. The read ends 3 residues shy of where the CDR3 ends; the end is completed using the germline J gene. V and J are TRBV2 and TRBJ2-2; 8 positions agree with TRBD2. Germline loops: CDR1 SNHLY, CDR2 FYNNEI. V trimming: 11 bases; J trimming: 5 bases; junction bases outside the gene matches: 13. This CDR3 is built from 15 residues. The CDR3 region is CAPSPLAGRTGELFF. The part of the CDR3 DNA that was read is TGTGCCCCCTCTCCCCTAGCGGGCAGGACCGGGGAG.

Points on this clone: The read terminates 3 residues before the CDR3 end, so the remaining end is supplied by the germline J gene. The gene calls are TRBV18 and TRBJ2-3; the match to TRBD1 covers 7 bases. Germline V gives CDR1 KGHSH, CDR2 LQKENI. After removal of 0 bases from V and 2 bases from J, the junction contained 2 bases not matched to a gene. The CDR3 sequence is 15 residues long. The DNA read from the CDR3 is TGTGCCAGCTCACCACCGGGACAGATCACAGATACG. It encodes CASSPPGQITDT. In full, the CDR3 is CASSPPGQITDTQYF.

This clone occurred many times. CDR3 DNA, as far as it was read: TGTGCCAGTAGTGAGACAGTAGCCAAAAACATT. Its protein is CASSETVAKNI. The entire CDR3 sequence reads CASSETVAKNIQYF. The chain has TRBV19 and TRBJ2-4; possible D gene TRBD1, 5 bases. Sequencing ends 3 residues short of the CDR3 end; the germline J gene provides the rest. The CDR3 is 14 residues long. V gave up 5 bases and J gave up 0 bases, with 8 bases separating them. CDR1 and CDR2 (germline): LNHDA, SQIVND (reference sequence).

About this clone: With the read ending 3 residues before the CDR3 end, the germline J gene is used to fill in that end. V gene TRBV7-9 combines with J gene TRBJ2-1; D not certain. The ends were cut back, 2 bases at V and 5 bases at J, with 4 bases in the middle. CDR3 size: 12 residues. CDR1 and CDR2 from the germline V gene are SEHNR and FQNEAQ (reference sequence). This CDR3 reads CASSLSDNEQFF. Partial CDR3 DNA: TGTGCCAGCAGCTTATCGGACAATGAG. Full variable domain (remainder filled in from reference TRBV7-9 and TRBJ2-1): DTGVSQNPRHKITKRGQNVTFRCDPISEHNRLYWYRQTLGQGPEFLTYFQNEAQLEKSRLLSDRFSAERPKGSFSTLEIQRTEQGDSAMYLCASSLSDNEQFFGPGTRLTVL.

This clone was detected a few times. The read terminates 3 residues before the CDR3 end, so the remaining end is supplied by the germline J gene. The V gene is TRBV6-2 or TRBV6-3, the J gene TRBJ2-5, with D unresolved. With 5 bases removed from V and 3 bases from J, the gap between germline ends came to 10 bases. The CDR3 runs to 13 residues. Germline lookup yields CDR1 MNHEY and CDR2 SVGEGT. The CDR3 spells CASSLKTEETQYF. The sequenced CDR3 bases are TGTGCCAGCAGTCTAAAGACTGAAGAGACC.

This clone was seen more than once but under ten times. Read coverage stops 3 residues before the CDR3 terminus; the germline J gene supplies the remainder. The chain links TRBV7-9 to TRBJ2-7; D unclear. There are 14 residues in the CDR3. Germline V gene data show CDR1 as SEHNR and CDR2 as FQNEAQ (reference sequence). V was pared by 0 bases and J by 4 bases, with 10 bases between. CDR3: CASSLAKGFYEQYF. CDR3 bases read: TGTGCCAGCAGCTTAGCGAAGGGTTTTTACGAG.

As concerns this clone: With the read ending 3 residues before the CDR3 end, the germline J gene is used to fill in that end. Other DNA sequences in the sample encode the same CDR3. The rearrangement links TRBV2 to TRBJ2-1; 11 nucleotides match TRBD1. The CDR3 sequence is 13 residues long. J lost 7 bases, V lost 10 bases, and 6 bases had no gene match. Germline V gene sequence: CDR1 SNHLY, CDR2 FYNNEI. The part of the CDR3 DNA that was read is TGTGCCACTCCGGGACAGGGGGTGAATGAG. Translated, it gives CATPGQGVNE. In full, the CDR3 is CATPGQGVNEQFF.